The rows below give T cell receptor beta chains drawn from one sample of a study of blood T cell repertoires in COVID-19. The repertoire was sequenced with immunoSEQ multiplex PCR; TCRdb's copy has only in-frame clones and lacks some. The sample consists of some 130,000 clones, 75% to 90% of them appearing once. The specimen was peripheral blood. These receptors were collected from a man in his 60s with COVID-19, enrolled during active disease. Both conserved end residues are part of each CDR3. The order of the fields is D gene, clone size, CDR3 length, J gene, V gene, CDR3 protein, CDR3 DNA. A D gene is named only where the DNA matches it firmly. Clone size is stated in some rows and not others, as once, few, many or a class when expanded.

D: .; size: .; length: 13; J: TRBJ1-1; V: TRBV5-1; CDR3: CASSFSGFTEAFF; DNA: TGCGCCAGCAGCTTCAGCGGGTTCACTGAAGCTTTCTTT
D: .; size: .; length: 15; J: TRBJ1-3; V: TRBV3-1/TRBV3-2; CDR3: CASSQGWQGGNTIYF; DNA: TGTGCCAGCAGCCAAGGGTGGCAGGGAGGAAACACCATATATTTT
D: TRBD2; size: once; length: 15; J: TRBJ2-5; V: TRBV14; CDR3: CASSQGEAGQETQYF; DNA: TGTGCCAGCAGCCAAGGCGAAGCGGGACAAGAGACCCAGTACTTC
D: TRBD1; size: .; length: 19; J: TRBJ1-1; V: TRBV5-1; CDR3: CASSLGAPGTEQGYTEAFF; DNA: TGCGCCAGCAGCTTGGGGGCACCCGGGACAGAACAGGGGTACACTGAAGCTTTCTTT
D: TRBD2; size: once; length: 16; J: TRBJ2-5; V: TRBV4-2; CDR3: CASSQALAGGTETQYF; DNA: TGTGCCAGCAGCCAAGCGTTAGCGGGGGGGACAGAGACCCAGTACTTC
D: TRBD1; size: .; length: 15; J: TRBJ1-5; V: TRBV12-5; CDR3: CASGTSGTGNQPQHF; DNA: TGTGCTAGTGGAACATCCGGGACAGGGAATCAGCCCCAGCATTTT
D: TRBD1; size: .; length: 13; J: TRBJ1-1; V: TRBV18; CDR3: CASSPRTGTEAFF; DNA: TGTGCCAGCTCACCCCGGACAGGCACTGAAGCTTTCTTT
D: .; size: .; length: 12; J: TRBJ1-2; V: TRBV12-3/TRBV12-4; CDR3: CASSLNLGGYTF; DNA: TGTGCCAGCAGTTTAAACCTCGGGGGCTACACCTTC
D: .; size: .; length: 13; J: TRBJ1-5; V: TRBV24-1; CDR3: CATIAESNQPQHF; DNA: TGTGCCACCATAGCAGAAAGCAATCAGCCCCAGCATTTT
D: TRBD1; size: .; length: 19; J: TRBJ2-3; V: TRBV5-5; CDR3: CASSSGQGPSRAETDTQYF; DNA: TGTGCCAGCAGCTCTGGACAGGGACCGTCAAGGGCGGAGACAGATACGCAGTATTTT
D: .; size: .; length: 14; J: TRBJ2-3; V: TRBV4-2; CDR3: CASSQLENTDTQYF; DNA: TGTGCCAGCAGCCAGTTAGAGAACACAGATACGCAGTATTTT
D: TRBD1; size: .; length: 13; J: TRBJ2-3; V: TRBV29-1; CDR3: CSVADRGGGTQYF; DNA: TGCAGCGTTGCGGACAGGGGGGGTGGTACGCAGTATTTT
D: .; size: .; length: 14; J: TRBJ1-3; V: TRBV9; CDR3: CASSPRLSGNTIYF; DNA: TGTGCCAGCAGCCCCCGACTCTCTGGAAACACCATATATTTT
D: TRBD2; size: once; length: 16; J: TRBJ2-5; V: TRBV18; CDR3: CASSPLTSGGVETQYF; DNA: TGTGCCAGCTCACCTCTGACTAGCGGGGGAGTAGAGACCCAGTACTTC
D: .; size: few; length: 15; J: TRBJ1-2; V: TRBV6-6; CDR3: CASSTAGQYGEGYTF; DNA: TGTGCCAGCAGTACCGCCGGACAGTACGGCGAGGGCTACACCTTC
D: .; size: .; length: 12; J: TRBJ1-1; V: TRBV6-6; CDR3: CASSSQGSRAFF; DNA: TGTGCCAGCAGTTCCCAGGGTTCACGGGCTTTCTTT
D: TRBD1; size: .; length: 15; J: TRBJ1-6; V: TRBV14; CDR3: CASSRQTGWNSPLHF; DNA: TGTGCCAGCAGTCGCCAGACAGGGTGGAATTCACCCCTCCACTTT